This paragraph covers one T cell receptor (beta chain) sequence. This entry is derived from a study of blood T cell repertoires in COVID-19. Study as a whole: PBMCs, B-cell-depleted T cells, or T cells were the source of the cDNA or gDNA that made up the material.

Authors' data handling: Amplification of reference gene primers was used by the study to estimate nucleated cell counts. The table came from immunoSEQ multiplex PCR; TCRdb's copy has only in-frame clones and leaves some out. The DNA was the basis for D and trimming; V, J and clone size are from that table. The data show fewer than 140,000 clones, roughly four fifths seen once. The ends lost 5 bases at V and 5 bases at J; junction bases unmatched: 8. Germline values: CDR1 SGHNT, CDR2 YENEEA. The CDR3 covers 15 residues. The clonotype was recovered from an elderly man with COVID-19, enrolled during active disease. The chain uses TRBV11-3 and TRBJ2-5; 10 bases are shared with TRBD1. Sequencing was carried out using peripheral blood. CDR3 bases: TGTGCCAGCAGCGCGGGGACAGGGGAGGATGAGACCCAGTACTTC. Protein product: CASSAGTGEDETQYF.